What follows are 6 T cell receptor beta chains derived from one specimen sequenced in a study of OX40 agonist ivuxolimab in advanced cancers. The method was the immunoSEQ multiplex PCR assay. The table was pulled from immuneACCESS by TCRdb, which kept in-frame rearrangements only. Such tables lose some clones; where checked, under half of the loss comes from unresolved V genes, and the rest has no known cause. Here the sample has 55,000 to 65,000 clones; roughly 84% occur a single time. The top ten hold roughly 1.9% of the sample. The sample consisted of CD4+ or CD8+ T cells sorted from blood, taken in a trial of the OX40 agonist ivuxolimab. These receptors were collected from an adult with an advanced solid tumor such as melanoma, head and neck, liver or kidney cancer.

The CDR3 region has the DNA TGTGCCAGCAGCGTTAGCGGCTACAATGAGCAGTTCTTC. Residues: CASSVSGYNEQFF. The chain combines TRBV11-3 with TRBJ2-1; weak D call: TRBD2 (6 bases). This CDR3 is built from 13 residues. CDR1 and CDR2 (germline): SGHNT, YENEEA. V shed 5 bases and J shed 3 bases, with 8 bases lying between them.

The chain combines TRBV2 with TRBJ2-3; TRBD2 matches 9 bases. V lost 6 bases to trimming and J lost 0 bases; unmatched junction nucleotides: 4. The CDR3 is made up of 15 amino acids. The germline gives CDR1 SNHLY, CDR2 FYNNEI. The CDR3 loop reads CASRRRGGSTDTQYF. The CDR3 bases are TGTGCCAGCAGGCGGCGGGGGGGTAGCACAGATACGCAGTATTTT.

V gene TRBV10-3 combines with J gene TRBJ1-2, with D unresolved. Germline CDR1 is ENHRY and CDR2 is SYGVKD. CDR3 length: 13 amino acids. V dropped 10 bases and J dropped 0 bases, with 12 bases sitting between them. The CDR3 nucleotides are TGTGCCACTAATCCCATAACTAACTATGGCTACACCTTC. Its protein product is CATNPITNYGYTF.

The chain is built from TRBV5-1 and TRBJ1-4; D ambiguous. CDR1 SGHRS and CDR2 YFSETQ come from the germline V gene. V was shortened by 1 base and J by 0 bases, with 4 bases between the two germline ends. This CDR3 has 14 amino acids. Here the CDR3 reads CASSLSSTNEKLFF. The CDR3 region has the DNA TGCGCCAGCAGCTTGTCATCAACTAATGAAAAACTGTTTTTT.

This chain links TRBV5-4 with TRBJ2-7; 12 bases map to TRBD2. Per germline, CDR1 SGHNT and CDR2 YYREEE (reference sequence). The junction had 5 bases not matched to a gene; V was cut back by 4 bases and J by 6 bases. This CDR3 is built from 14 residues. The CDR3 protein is CASSPTSGGSEQYF. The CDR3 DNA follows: TGTGCCAGCAGCCCTACTAGCGGGGGGAGCGAGCAGTACTTC.

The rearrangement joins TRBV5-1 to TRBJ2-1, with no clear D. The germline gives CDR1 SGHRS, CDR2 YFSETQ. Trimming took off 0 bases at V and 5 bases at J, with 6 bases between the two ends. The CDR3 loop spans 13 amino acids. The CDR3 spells CASSLARNNEQFF. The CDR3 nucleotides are TGCGCCAGCAGCTTGGCCCGAAACAATGAGCAGTTCTTC.